A selection of T cell receptor beta chains follows, all from one sample in a study of T cells in Graves' hyperthyroidism and ophthalmopathy. TCRdb reanalysed the multiplex PCR reads using MiXCR and keeps one entry per CDR3 protein. This sample yields around 210,000 distinct CDR3 sequences, of which less than 20% are seen a single time; over 45% belongs to the top ten. Material: blood. These receptors were taken from a woman between 50 and 59 years old with Graves' hyperthyroidism. Each CDR3 is given with its conserved first and last residue. The order of the fields is J gene, V gene, clone size, CDR3 protein. Some rows have no size entry. The others give once, few or many, or a class for an expanded clone.

J: TRBJ1-1; V: TRBV2; size: NA; CDR3: CASRGQYTEAFF
J: TRBJ2-7; V: TRBV24-1; size: few; CDR3: CATSDLTGGGSYEQYF
J: TRBJ2-1; V: TRBV7-9; size: NA; CDR3: CASSTGFSEQFF
J: TRBJ2-1; V: TRBV20-1; size: many; CDR3: CSVDKANNEQFF
J: TRBJ2-2; V: TRBV20-1; size: many; CDR3: CSARDVNTGELFF
J: TRBJ2-1; V: TRBV7-8; size: NA; CDR3: CASSFRDRSRDEQFF
J: TRBJ1-1; V: TRBV9; size: NA; CDR3: CASSTGEGKTNTEAFF
J: TRBJ2-5; V: TRBV11-2; size: NA; CDR3: CASSSIVGRAMETQYF
J: TRBJ1-4; V: TRBV2; size: many; CDR3: CASRRQGSGEKLFF
J: TRBJ2-3; V: TRBV5-1; size: NA; CDR3: CASSFGLAATTDTQYF
J: TRBJ2-7; V: TRBV10-3; size: few; CDR3: CAISAAKSEQYF
J: TRBJ2-2; V: TRBV4-2; size: NA; CDR3: CASSQGVQATGELFF
J: TRBJ1-4; V: TRBV10-3; size: NA; CDR3: CAISDGGGEKLFF
J: TRBJ1-6; V: TRBV25-1; size: NA; CDR3: CASSEYRGVHSPLHF
J: TRBJ2-7; V: TRBV6-2/TRBV6-3; size: NA; CDR3: CASTREAGFIYEQYF
J: TRBJ1-2; V: TRBV12-3/TRBV12-4; size: many; CDR3: CASSFRNWDGYTF
J: TRBJ2-1; V: TRBV2; size: many; CDR3: CATALTSGSEYEQFF